This record concerns one T cell receptor beta chain sequence. Its antigen is unknown. These data come from a study of T cells expressing NK-cell markers. Study-wide context: Sequenced donors, eight in total, included seven who were HCMV-seropositive and one who was seronegative.

TCRdb reprocessed the 5' RACE reads, keeping one entry per CDR3 protein, no DNA. This listing includes 130,000 to 150,000 distinct CDR3 sequences. Study results and caveats: The study found these clonotypes also leading the CD3+CD56-NKG2C+ fraction in a few donors.

The CDR3 contains 15 residues. Germline loops: CDR1 MGHRA, CDR2 YSYEKL. Sequenced: blood T cells: a sorted CD56 or NKG2C T cell subset, CD4+ or CD8+ T cells, or bulk PBMC T cells (not recorded which). The clonotype was recovered from a man between 18 and 29 years old in good health. The chain joins TRBV4-1 to TRBJ2-3; TCRdb's D call, TRBD2, is unchecked because there is no DNA. CDR3: CASSQLPGGPDTQYF.